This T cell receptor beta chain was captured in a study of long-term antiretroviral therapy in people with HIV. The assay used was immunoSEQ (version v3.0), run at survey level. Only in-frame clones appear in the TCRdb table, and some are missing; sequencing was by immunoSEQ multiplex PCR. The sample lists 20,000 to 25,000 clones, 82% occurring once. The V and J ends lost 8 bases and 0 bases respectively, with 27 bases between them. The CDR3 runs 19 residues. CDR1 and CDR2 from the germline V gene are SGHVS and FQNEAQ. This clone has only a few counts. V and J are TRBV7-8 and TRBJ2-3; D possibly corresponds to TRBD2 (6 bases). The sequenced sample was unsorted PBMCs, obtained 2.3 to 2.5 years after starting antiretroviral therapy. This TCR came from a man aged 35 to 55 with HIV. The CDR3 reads CASQSKTAYGGTSTDTQYF. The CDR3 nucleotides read TGTGCCAGCCAAAGTAAGACAGCCTACGGGGGTACAAGCACAGATACGCAGTATTTT.